What follows is one TCR beta chain and its context. The sample is drawn from a study of blood T cells in healthy people across ages. A J-beta primer mix and a sample-barcoded 5' primer were used in a second PCR of roughly 6 to 11 cycles. Each CDR3 protein is one row after TCRdb ran MiXCR on the 5' RACE reads. This sample carries 1.4 million to 1.5 million distinct CDR3 sequences, around 39% of them seen once, and the ten largest clones take under 8%. V was clipped by 4 bases and J by 0 bases, with 10 bases between them. Germline-derived CDR1 and CDR2 are MNHNS and SASEGT. The CDR3 is 16 amino acids. The receptor was isolated from a woman aged 18-30 years in good health. This chain uses TRBV6-1 with TRBJ2-6; D remains ambiguous. The sample taken for sequencing was blood. The CDR3 DNA reads as TGTGCCAGCAGTGGGCCTACACCCTCTGGGGCCAACGTCCTGACTTTC. Amino acids: CASSGPTPSGANVLTF.